This T cell receptor (beta chain) is drawn from a study of chemoradiotherapy in HPV16-positive cancers. General study findings and limits: Candidate HPV-specific clones and E7-related TCR motifs grew in tumor during treatment.

The data were produced by immunoSEQ multiplex PCR, yet TCRdb's version contains in-frame clones alone and is incomplete. The sample has thousands of clones, 70% to 90% seen once. Samples were taken several times over chemoradiotherapy. With respect to this clone: Antigen unknown.

The material sequenced was tumor tissue, taken from a patient who underwent chemoradiotherapy. The source is a human donor with HPV-associated anogenital cancer.

The DNA for the CDR3 is TGTGCCAGCCGAAGGACAGGGAGGGACGGCTACACCTTC. Its translation: CASRRTGRDGYTF. The V call is TRBV5-4, the J call TRBJ1-2; 8 bases align to TRBD1. Germline V gene sequence: CDR1 SGHNT, CDR2 YYREEE (reference sequence). Germline trimming cut 7 bases from V and 8 bases from J; bases unmatched to any gene: 10. This CDR3 is built from 13 residues.